Listed here are 8 T cell receptor beta chains from one sample, sequenced in a study of CD8 T cells in Susac syndrome. It was with random hexamers that about 0.45 to 1 ug RNA was reverse transcribed. TCRdb re-called the immunoSEQ multiplex PCR reads with MiXCR, one entry per CDR3 protein. The data hold some 110,000 distinct CDR3 sequences, with 90% to 95% observed a single time. The sequenced sample consisted of CD4+ T cells from PBMCs. These receptors originate from a human donor with multiple sclerosis.

The chain is built from TRBV7-2 and TRBJ2-2; 9 positions match TRBD2. The trim removed 1 base at V and 7 bases at J, leaving 4 bases unmatched. The CDR3 is 15 amino acids. The germline gives CDR1 SGHTA, CDR2 FQGNSA. The CDR3 here is CASSLVRGGIGELFF. In DNA, the CDR3 is TGTGCCAGCAGCTTAGTGCGGGGGGGCATCGGGGAGCTGTTTTTT.

The chain employs TRBV6-5 and TRBJ2-5, with 8 bases fitting TRBD2. Germline V gene sequence: CDR1 MNHEY, CDR2 SVGAGI. The CDR3 sequence is 14 residues long. V shed 6 bases and J 2 bases; nucleotides not matched to a gene: 5. The CDR3 is CASRKGGGQETQYF. The CDR3 region has the DNA TGTGCCAGCAGAAAAGGCGGGGGGCAAGAGACCCAGTACTTC.

V is TRBV7-6 and J is TRBJ1-5; 9 nucleotides line up with TRBD1. CDR1 is SGHVS, CDR2 FNYEAQ, per germline. V lost 4 bases, J lost 7 bases, and 5 bases stayed unmatched. This CDR3 region has 14 residues. CDR3 protein: CASSSITGGQPQHF. The CDR3 coding sequence is TGTGCCAGCAGCTCGATTACAGGGGGCCAGCCCCAGCATTTT.

This chain links TRBV19 with TRBJ2-6, with D uncertain. CDR1 is LNHDA and CDR2 is SQIVND in the germline V gene (reference sequence). The CDR3 length is 14 residues. The V end lost 5 bases, the J end lost 4 bases, and 9 bases lay between the germline ends. CDR3 bases: TGTGCCAGTAGTCGGACGATGGGGGCCAACGTCCTGACTTTC. Its protein is CASSRTMGANVLTF.

V usage is TRBV7-3 and J usage is TRBJ2-3, with 8 bases matching TRBD1. V shed 8 bases and J 5 bases; nucleotides not matched to a gene: 9. This CDR3 has 14 amino acids. Looked up from germline, CDR1 is SGHTA and CDR2 is FQGTGA. CDR3 in DNA: TGTGCCAGCTCTCCAGGACAGGGCGGAGATACGCAGTATTTT. Its translation is CASSPGQGGDTQYF.

The chain couples TRBV7-9 to TRBJ1-2; D is undetermined. V was trimmed by 3 bases and J by 4 bases, leaving 15 bases between them. The CDR3 is made up of 15 amino acids. Germline assignment: CDR1 SEHNR and CDR2 FQNEAQ (reference sequence). In DNA form, the CDR3 reads TGTGCCAGCAGCTTGGGGAGGGCGTTGGTCTATGGCTACACCTTC. It is translated as CASSLGRALVYGYTF.

J is TRBJ2-1 and V is TRBV6-2 or TRBV6-3; no reliable D call. The V and J ends lost 0 bases and 7 bases respectively, with 4 bases between them. This CDR3 is 12 amino acids long. The germline CDR1 and CDR2 sequences are MNHEY and SVGEGT. The CDR3: CASSYSPNEQFF. The CDR3, as DNA: TGTGCCAGCAGTTACTCACCAAATGAGCAGTTCTTC.

The chain couples TRBV29-1 to TRBJ2-7, with a possible D match to TRBD2 (5 bases). Germline CDR1 and CDR2: SQVTM and ANQGSEA. The V and J ends lost 4 bases and 6 bases respectively, with 22 bases between them. There are 15 residues in the CDR3. The CDR3 loop reads CSVVGTAGTGSEQYF. CDR3 sequence (DNA): TGCAGCGTTGTAGGTACTGCGGGTACGGGTTCCGAGCAGTACTTC.